Included here is one T cell receptor (beta chain) sequence, with context. Antigen unknown. This entry comes from a study of a mutant IDH1 vaccine in newly diagnosed glioma. Study overall: Averaging around 42 years of age, treated patients were around 60% male and about 38% female. Earlier care involved radiotherapy, temozolomide, or both, and the majority received both.

Described time point: week 47, end of study. The vaccine gave 300 ug of a 20-mer mutant IDH1 peptide subcutaneously per dose. At weeks 1, 3, 5, 7, 11, 15, 19 and 23, patients received a vaccination, eight in all. There were new WHO grade 3 or 4 astrocytomas in the donors, and these were IDH1-mutant and ATRX-lost. Assay used: immunoSEQ multiplex PCR; TCRdb lists only in-frame clones, some missing. The data contain about 34,000 clones, approximately 90% of them singletons. The CDR3 is 16 amino acids. Per germline, CDR1 SNHLY and CDR2 FYNNEI. Trimming stripped 7 bases from V and 5 bases from J, with 24 bases between.

The TCR comes from a woman aged 25 to 39 with glioma. The genes are TRBV2 and TRBJ2-7, with no clear D. The sequencing here drew on PBMCs, taken from a glioma patient whose treatment included an IDH1 peptide vaccine. In nucleotides, the CDR3 is TGTGCCAGCATTCCCAAGGTGGGCCTAGGAAAGGACGAGCAGTACTTC. This sequence encodes CASIPKVGLGKDEQYF.